The 16 T cell receptor beta chains listed next were all sequenced from one sample in a study of cytomegalovirus exposure and HLA in healthy donors. The protocol was immunoSEQ multiplex PCR, while the TCRdb copy is restricted to in-frame clones and leaves out a portion. The sample contains under 400,000 clones, around 90% of which appear only once. The material sequenced was PBMCs. The source is a man aged 25-40 years in good health and CMV-seronegative.

The rearrangement joins TRBV12-5 to TRBJ1-3, with D unresolved. Trimming took off 6 bases at V and 3 bases at J, with 12 bases between the two ends. The germline V gene encodes CDR1 LGHNT and CDR2 FRNRAP. This CDR3 comprises 14 residues. CDR3 in DNA: TGTGCTAGTGGCCCTCTCCCCTTTGGAAACACCATATATTTT. It is translated as CASGPLPFGNTIYF.

This rearrangement joins TRBV5-1 to TRBJ1-2, with D tentatively TRBD1 (6 bases). The CDR3 runs 14 residues. Trimming left V 3 bases short and J 5 bases short, with 14 bases between. The germline CDR1 and CDR2 sequences are SGHRS and YFSETQ. The DNA of the CDR3 is TGCGCCAGCAGCTACGAGGGGGTCTCATATGGCTACACCTTC. Encoded protein: CASSYEGVSYGYTF.

The chain has TRBV30 and TRBJ1-1; D remains unclear. Germline CDR1 is GTSNPN and CDR2 is SVGIG (reference sequence). This CDR3 is built from 13 residues. V was trimmed by 0 bases and J by 4 bases, leaving 9 bases between them. This CDR3 is CAWSVSGGTEAFF. The CDR3 region has the DNA TGTGCCTGGAGTGTATCAGGTGGCACTGAAGCTTTCTTT.

The gene calls are TRBV5-1 and TRBJ2-2; a weak D match, TRBD1 (6 bases). Germline values: CDR1 SGHRS, CDR2 YFSETQ. The CDR3 consists of 15 residues. V lost 2 bases and J lost 6, with 14 bases in between. As DNA, the CDR3 is TGCGCCAGCAGCTTAAAGGAGCAGGGGCCCGGGGAGCTGTTTTTT. Protein product: CASSLKEQGPGELFF.

This clone occurred once. The chain is built from TRBV7-2 and TRBJ1-2, with 10 nucleotides matching TRBD1. The CDR3 is made up of 15 amino acids. The J segment lost 5 bases and the V segment lost 5 bases, leaving 8 bases of the junction unmatched. Germline-derived CDR1 and CDR2 are SGHTA and FQGNSA. In nucleotides, the CDR3 is TGTGCCAGCAGCCTTGACCGGGACAGGGGTTATGGCTACACCTTC. The encoded protein is CASSLDRDRGYGYTF.

V usage is TRBV10-3 and J usage is TRBJ2-3, with D perhaps TRBD1 (6 bases). CDR1 is ENHRY, CDR2 SYGVKD, per germline. The CDR3 covers 16 residues. Trimming pared 2 bases from V and 4 bases from J, leaving 16 bases between. The chain's CDR3 is CAISEPRDKGSDTQYF. The CDR3 nucleotides read TGTGCCATCAGTGAGCCCCGGGACAAGGGATCAGATACGCAGTATTTT.

V gene TRBV19 combines with J gene TRBJ2-3, with a tentative D call TRBD2 (6 bases). This CDR3 region has 13 residues. Germline-derived CDR1 and CDR2 are LNHDA and SQIVND (reference sequence). V was clipped by 7 bases and J by 6 bases, with 14 bases between them. The CDR3 reads CASKSSVPDTQYF. The CDR3 region has the DNA TGTGCCAGTAAGTCTAGCGTCCCGGATACGCAGTATTTT.

The chain uses TRBV10-1 and TRBJ1-1, with TRBD1 matching 8 bases. Unmatched junction bases numbered 6, after V lost 5 bases and J lost 4 bases. Germline V gives CDR1 WNHNN, CDR2 SYGVQD (reference sequence). The CDR3 consists of 14 residues. The DNA of the CDR3 is TGCGCCAGCAGTCCCGACAGGGGAGGCACTGAAGCTTTCTTT. Amino acid sequence: CASSPDRGGTEAFF.

The chain employs TRBV2 and TRBJ2-7; maybe TRBD1 (8 bases). This CDR3 spans 15 amino acids. CDR1 is SNHLY and CDR2 is FYNNEI in the germline V gene. Trimming stripped 6 bases from V and 4 bases from J, with 19 bases between. The DNA of the CDR3 is TGTGCCAGCAGAATACAGGGGGGGTTTGGGTACGAGCAGTACTTC. Protein sequence: CASRIQGGFGYEQYF.

The CDR3 DNA reads TGTGCCAGCACTACGCCGGGACAGTATGAAAAACTGTTTTTT. This codes for CASTTPGQYEKLFF. V and J are TRBV7-2 and TRBJ1-4, with 7 bases fitting TRBD1. Germline V gene sequence: CDR1 SGHTA, CDR2 FQGNSA. V dropped 7 bases and J dropped 6; count of bases not matched to a gene: 8. The CDR3 is 14 residues long.

The chain uses TRBV4-1 and TRBJ1-6, with 7 bases matching TRBD1. Germline values: CDR1 MGHRA, CDR2 YSYEKL. The CDR3 totals 16 residues. Trimming removed 4 bases from V and 6 bases from J; junction bases left unmatched: 9. CDR3 region: CASSPSPTGANSPLHF. The CDR3 DNA reads as TGCGCCAGCAGCCCCAGCCCCACAGGGGCTAATTCACCCCTCCACTTT.

This rearrangement joins TRBV4-1 to TRBJ2-5; 10 bases agree with TRBD1. V lost 1 base to trimming and J lost 5 bases; unmatched junction nucleotides: 4. CDR3 length: 15 residues. Germline-derived CDR1 and CDR2 are MGHRA and YSYEKL. This CDR3 reads CASSQAGQGMETQYF. CDR3 in DNA: TGCGCCAGCAGCCAAGCGGGACAGGGGATGGAGACCCAGTACTTC.

The rearrangement uses TRBV29-1 and TRBJ2-5; 14 bases fit TRBD2. The CDR3 is 16 residues long. Germline CDR1 SQVTM, CDR2 ANQGSEA. Trimming cost V 7 bases and J 2 bases; bases outside gene matches: 9. DNA for the CDR3: TGCAGCGGGACCGGGACTAGCGGGGGACTACAAGAGACCCAGTACTTC. Translated, it gives CSGTGTSGGLQETQYF.

This clone was recorded only once. The chain combines TRBV5-6 with TRBJ1-2; D remains unclear. CDR3 length equals 14 residues. With 0 bases removed from V and 0 bases from J, the gap between germline ends came to 6 bases. Germline V gene data show CDR1 as SGHDT and CDR2 as YYEEEE. CDR3 amino acids: CASSLGVPNYGYTF. DNA of the CDR3: TGTGCCAGCAGCTTGGGCGTTCCTAACTATGGCTACACCTTC.

The CDR3 spells CASSLGLRPTGNTGELFF. DNA for the CDR3: TGTGCCAGCAGCTTAGGCCTCCGTCCGACAGGGAACACCGGGGAGCTGTTTTTT. J is TRBJ2-2 and V is TRBV11-3; TRBD1 is a possible D gene (6 bases). Germline CDR1 and CDR2: SGHNT and YENEEA. The CDR3 spans 18 residues. V lost 1 base to trimming and J lost 1 base, with 16 bases between them. Together with reference TRBV11-3 and TRBJ2-2, the CDR3 gives the full variable domain: EAGVVQSPRYKIIEKKQPVAFWCNPISGHNTLYWYLQNLGQGPELLIRYENEEAVDDSQLPKDRFSAERLKGVDSTLKIQPAELGDSAVYLCASSLGLRPTGNTGELFFGEGSRLTVL.

This chain connects TRBV6-6 to TRBJ1-2; D is unresolved. CDR3 size: 14 residues. Germline-derived CDR1 and CDR2 are MNHNY and SVGAGI (reference sequence). With 2 bases removed from V and 2 bases from J, the gap between germline ends came to 9 bases. This chain's CDR3 is CASSYRNRNYGYTF. CDR3 DNA sequence: TGTGCCAGCAGTTACCGTAACAGAAACTATGGCTACACCTTC.